This paragraph reports one T cell receptor (beta chain). Its antigen is currently unknown. CD45RO-negative CD8 cells positively selected for CCR7 made up the naive population, which excluded terminally differentiated effector memory CD45RA+ cells. The data originate from a study of shared clonotypes between healthy human individuals. General study findings and limits: In the sorted subsets, rarefaction showed sequencing was incomplete despite large depth. Clonotype sharing among the donors was expected to vary with sequencing depth. All-four-donor shared clonotypes had higher generation probabilities than non-shared clonotypes did.

Using immunoSEQ multiplex PCR, the repertoire was profiled, and TCRdb retains in-frame clones only, with some absent. This sample has about 820,000 clones, with 80% to 95% found just once. The CDR3 covers 14 residues. The V gene end was trimmed by 4 bases and the J gene end by 6 bases; junction bases not matched to a gene: 8. Germline values: CDR1 SGHNT, CDR2 YYREEE (reference sequence). The sequence was collected from a man aged 25 to 40 in good health. What was sequenced was naive CD8+ T cells sorted from blood. The chain combines TRBV5-4 with TRBJ1-2, with 8 bases fitting TRBD1. CDR3 protein: CASSRDRTNHGYTF. The DNA of the CDR3 is TGTGCCAGCAGCCGGGACAGGACGAACCATGGCTACACCTTC.